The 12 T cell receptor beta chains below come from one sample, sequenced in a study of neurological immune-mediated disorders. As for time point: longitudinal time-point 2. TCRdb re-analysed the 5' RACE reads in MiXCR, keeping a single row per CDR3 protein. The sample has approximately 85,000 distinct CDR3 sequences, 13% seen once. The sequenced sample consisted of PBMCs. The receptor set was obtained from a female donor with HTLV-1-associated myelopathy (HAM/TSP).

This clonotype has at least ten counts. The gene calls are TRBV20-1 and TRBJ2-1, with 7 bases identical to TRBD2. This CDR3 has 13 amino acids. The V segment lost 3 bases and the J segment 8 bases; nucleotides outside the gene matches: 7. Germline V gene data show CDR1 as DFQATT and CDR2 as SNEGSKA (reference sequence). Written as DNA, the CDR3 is TGCAGTGCTAGTAACCCGGGGGGACATGAGCAGTTCTTC. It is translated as CSASNPGGHEQFF.

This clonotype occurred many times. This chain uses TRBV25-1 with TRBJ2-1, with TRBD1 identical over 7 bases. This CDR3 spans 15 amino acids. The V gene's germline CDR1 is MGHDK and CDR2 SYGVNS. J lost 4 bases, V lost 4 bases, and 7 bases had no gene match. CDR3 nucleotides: TGTGCCAGCAGTGGCACAGGGGATATGTACAATGAGCAGTTCTTC. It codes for CASSGTGDMYNEQFF.

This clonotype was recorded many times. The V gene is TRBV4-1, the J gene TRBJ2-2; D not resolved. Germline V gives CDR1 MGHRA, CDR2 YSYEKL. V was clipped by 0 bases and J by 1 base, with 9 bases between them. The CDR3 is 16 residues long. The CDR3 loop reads CASSQDPLRNTGELFF. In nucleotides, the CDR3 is TGCGCCAGCAGCCAAGATCCCCTAAGGAACACCGGGGAGCTGTTTTTT.

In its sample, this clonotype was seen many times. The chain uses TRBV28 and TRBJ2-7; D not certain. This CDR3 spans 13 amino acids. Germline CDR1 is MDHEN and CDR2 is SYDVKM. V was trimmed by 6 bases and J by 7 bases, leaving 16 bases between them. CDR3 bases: TGTGCCAGCAGCAACGGTCAACTCGGGGAGCAGTACTTC. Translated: CASSNGQLGEQYF.

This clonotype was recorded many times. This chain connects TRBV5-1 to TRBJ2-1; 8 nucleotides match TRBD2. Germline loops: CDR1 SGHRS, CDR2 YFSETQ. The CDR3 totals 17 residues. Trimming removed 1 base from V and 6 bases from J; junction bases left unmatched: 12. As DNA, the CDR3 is TGCGCCAGCAGCTTGAGATTCACGGGGGGGGCTCTCAATGAGCAGTTCTTC. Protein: CASSLRFTGGALNEQFF.

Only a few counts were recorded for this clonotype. The DNA of the CDR3 is TGTGCCGCCGACAGAGCTTTCAATCAGCCCCAGCATTTT. Translated, it gives CAADRAFNQPQHF. The chain is built from TRBV19 and TRBJ1-5, with D maybe TRBD1 (5 bases). Trimming cost V 11 bases and J 3 bases, with 14 bases left between them. Germline V gene data show CDR1 as LNHDA and CDR2 as SQIVND (reference sequence). The CDR3 covers 13 residues.

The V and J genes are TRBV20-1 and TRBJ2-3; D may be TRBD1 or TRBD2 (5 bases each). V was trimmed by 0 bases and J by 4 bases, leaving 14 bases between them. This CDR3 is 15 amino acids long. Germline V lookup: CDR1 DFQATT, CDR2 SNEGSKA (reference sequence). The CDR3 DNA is TGCAGTGCTAGAGATCCCCGGGGCCTTTCAGATACGCAGTATTTT. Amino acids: CSARDPRGLSDTQYF.

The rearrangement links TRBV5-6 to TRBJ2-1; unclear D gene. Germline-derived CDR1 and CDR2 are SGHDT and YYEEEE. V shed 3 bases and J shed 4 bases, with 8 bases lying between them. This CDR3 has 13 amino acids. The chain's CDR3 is CASSSDEYNEQFF. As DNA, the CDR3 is TGTGCCAGCAGCTCGGACGAGTACAATGAGCAGTTCTTC.

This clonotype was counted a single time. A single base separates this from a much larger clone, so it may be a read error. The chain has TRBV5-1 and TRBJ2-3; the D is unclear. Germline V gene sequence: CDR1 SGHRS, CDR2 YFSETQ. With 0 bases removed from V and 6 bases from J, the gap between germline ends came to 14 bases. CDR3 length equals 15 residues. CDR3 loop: CASSLALGVGDTQYF. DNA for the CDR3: TGCGCCAGCAGCTTGGCCCTGGGTGTGGGGGATACGCAGTATTTT.

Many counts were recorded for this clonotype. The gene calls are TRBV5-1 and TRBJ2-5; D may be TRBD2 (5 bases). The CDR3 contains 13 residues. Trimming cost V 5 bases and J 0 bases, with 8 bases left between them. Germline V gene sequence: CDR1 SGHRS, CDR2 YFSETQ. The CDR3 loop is CASSIGDQETQYF. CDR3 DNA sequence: TGCGCCAGCAGTATCGGGGACCAAGAGACCCAGTACTTC. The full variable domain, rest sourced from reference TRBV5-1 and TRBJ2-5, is KAGVTQTPRYLIKTRGQQVTLSCSPISGHRSVSWYQQTPGQGLQFLFEYFSETQRNKGNFPGRFSGRQFSNSRSEMNVSTLELGDSALYLCASSIGDQETQYFGPGTRLLVL.

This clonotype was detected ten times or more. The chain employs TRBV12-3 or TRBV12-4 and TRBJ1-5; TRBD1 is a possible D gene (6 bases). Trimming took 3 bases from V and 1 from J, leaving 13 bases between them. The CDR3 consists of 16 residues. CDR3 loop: CASSFGGATSNQPQHF. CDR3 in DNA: TGTGCCAGCAGTTTTGGGGGGGCGACCAGCAATCAGCCCCAGCATTTT.

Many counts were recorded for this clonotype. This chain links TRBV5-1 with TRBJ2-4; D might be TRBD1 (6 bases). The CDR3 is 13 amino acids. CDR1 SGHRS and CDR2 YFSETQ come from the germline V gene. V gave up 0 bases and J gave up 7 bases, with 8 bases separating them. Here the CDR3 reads CASSLGQANIQYF. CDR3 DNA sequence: TGCGCCAGCAGCTTGGGACAGGCGAACATTCAGTACTTC. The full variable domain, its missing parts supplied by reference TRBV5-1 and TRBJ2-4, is KAGVTQTPRYLIKTRGQQVTLSCSPISGHRSVSWYQQTPGQGLQFLFEYFSETQRNKGNFPGRFSGRQFSNSRSEMNVSTLELGDSALYLCASSLGQANIQYFGAGTRLSVL.